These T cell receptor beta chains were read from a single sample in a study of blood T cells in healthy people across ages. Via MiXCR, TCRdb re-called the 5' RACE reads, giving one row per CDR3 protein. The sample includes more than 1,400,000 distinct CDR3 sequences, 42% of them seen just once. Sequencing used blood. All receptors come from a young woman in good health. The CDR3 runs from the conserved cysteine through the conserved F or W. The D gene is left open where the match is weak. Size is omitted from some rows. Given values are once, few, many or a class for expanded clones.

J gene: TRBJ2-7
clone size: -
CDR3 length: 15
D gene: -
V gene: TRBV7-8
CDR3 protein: CASSLVTGLDYEQYF
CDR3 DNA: TGTGCCAGCAGCTTAGTGACAGGATTAGATTACGAGCAGTACTTC

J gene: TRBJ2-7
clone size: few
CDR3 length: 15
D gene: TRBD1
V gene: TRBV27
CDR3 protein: CASSLGTGAYYEQYF
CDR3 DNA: TGTGCCAGCAGTCTCGGGACAGGTGCTTACTACGAGCAGTACTTC

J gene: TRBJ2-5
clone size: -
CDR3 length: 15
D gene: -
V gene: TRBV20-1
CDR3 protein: CSARSGAGVGETQYF
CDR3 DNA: TGCAGTGCTAGGTCGGGGGCGGGAGTGGGAGAGACCCAGTACTTC

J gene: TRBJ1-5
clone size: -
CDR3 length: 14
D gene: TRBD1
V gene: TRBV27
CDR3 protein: CASSPGTALEPQHF
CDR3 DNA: TGTGCCAGCAGTCCAGGGACAGCGTTGGAGCCCCAGCATTTT

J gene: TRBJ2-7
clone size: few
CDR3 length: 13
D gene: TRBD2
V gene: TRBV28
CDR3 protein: CASRWGGNYEQYF
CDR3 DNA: TGTGCCAGCAGGTGGGGGGGGAACTACGAGCAGTACTTC

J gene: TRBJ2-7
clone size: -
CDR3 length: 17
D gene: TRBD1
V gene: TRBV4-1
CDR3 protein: CASSQQTGGVSYNEQYF
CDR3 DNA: TGCGCCAGCAGCCAACAAACAGGGGGTGTCTCCTACAATGAGCAGTACTTC

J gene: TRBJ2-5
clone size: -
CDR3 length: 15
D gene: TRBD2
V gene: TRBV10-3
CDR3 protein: CAISETSGTQETQYF
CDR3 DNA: TGTGCCATCAGTGAGACTAGCGGGACGCAAGAGACCCAGTACTTC

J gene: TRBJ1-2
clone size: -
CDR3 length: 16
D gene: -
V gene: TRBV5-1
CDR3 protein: CASSLELGARVHGYTF
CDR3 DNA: TGCGCCAGCAGCTTGGAATTGGGGGCTCGGGTACATGGCTACACCTTC

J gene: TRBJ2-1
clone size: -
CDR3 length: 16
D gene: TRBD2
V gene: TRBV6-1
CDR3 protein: CASSVYSGSSYNEQFF
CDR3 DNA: TGTGCCAGCAGTGTCTATAGCGGGAGCTCCTACAATGAGCAGTTCTTC

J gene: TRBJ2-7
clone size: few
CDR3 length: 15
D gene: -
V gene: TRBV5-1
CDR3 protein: CASSLVGDSYNEQYF
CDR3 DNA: TGCGCCAGCAGCTTGGTGGGGGACTCCTACAATGAGCAGTACTTC

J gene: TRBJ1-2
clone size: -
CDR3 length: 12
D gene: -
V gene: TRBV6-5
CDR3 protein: CASRYRECGYTF
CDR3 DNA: TGTGCCAGCAGATACAGGGAGTGCGGCTACACCTTC

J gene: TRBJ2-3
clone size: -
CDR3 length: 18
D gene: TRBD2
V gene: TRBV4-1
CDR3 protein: CASSQDIIGAGGHDTQYF
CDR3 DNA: TGCGCCAGCAGCCAAGATATAATAGGGGCGGGGGGGCACGATACGCAGTATTTT

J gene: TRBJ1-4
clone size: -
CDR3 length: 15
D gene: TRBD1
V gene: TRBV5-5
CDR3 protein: CASSPSDRWSEKLFF
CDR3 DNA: TGTGCCAGCAGCCCGTCGGACAGGTGGAGTGAAAAACTGTTTTTT

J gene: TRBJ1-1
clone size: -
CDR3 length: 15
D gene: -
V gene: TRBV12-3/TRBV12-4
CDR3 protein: CASSLAKRAGAEAFF
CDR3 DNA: TGTGCCAGCAGTTTAGCCAAGAGAGCAGGGGCTGAAGCTTTCTTT

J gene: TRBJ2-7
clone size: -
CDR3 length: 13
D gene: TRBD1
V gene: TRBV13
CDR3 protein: CATKGADSYEQYF
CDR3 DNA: TGTGCCACGAAGGGGGCTGACTCCTACGAGCAGTACTTC

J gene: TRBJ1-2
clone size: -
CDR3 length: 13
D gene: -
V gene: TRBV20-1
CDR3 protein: CSARDGGVYGYTF
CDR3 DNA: TGCAGTGCTAGAGACGGGGGAGTCTATGGCTACACCTTC

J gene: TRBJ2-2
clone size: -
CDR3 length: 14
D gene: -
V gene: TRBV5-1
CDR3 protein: CASSLEFQGGELFF
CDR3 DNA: TGCGCCAGCAGCTTGGAGTTCCAAGGAGGGGAGCTGTTTTTT

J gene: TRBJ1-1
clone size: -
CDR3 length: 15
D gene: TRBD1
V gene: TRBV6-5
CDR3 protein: CASSYSGTGVTEAFF
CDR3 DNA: TGTGCCAGCAGTTACTCGGGGACAGGGGTAACTGAAGCTTTCTTT

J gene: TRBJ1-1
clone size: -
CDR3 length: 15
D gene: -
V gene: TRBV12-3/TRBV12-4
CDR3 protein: CASSPADTKNTEAFF
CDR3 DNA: TGTGCCAGCAGTCCCGCGGACACTAAGAACACTGAAGCTTTCTTT

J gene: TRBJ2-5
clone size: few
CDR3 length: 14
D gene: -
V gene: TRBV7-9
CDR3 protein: CASRRTGMEETQYF
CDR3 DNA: TGTGCCAGCAGACGGACGGGAATGGAAGAGACCCAGTACTTC

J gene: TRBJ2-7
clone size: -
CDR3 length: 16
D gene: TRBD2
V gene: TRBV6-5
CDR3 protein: CASSYYGTSGRYEQYF
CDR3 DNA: TGTGCCAGCAGTTACTATGGGACTAGCGGCAGGTACGAGCAGTACTTC

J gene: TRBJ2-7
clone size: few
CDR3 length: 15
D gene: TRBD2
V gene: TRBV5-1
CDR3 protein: CASSLAGTTTYEQYF
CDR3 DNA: TGCGCCAGCAGCTTGGCCGGGACTACCACCTACGAGCAGTACTTC

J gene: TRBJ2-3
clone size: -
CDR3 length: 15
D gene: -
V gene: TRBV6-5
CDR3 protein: CASSSSGLPLDTQYF
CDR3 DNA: TGTGCCAGCTCTTCTTCGGGACTTCCCCTAGATACGCAGTATTTT

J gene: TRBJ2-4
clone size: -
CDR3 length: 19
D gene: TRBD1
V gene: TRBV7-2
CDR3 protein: CASSLASGTGPFAQNIQYF
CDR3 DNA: TGTGCCAGCAGCTTAGCCTCCGGGACAGGGCCGTTTGCACAAAACATTCAGTACTTC

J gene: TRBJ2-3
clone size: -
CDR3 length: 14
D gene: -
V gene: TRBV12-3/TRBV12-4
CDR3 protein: CASSPSTGRDTQYF
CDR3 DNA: TGTGCCAGCAGTCCGTCGACAGGCCGAGATACGCAGTATTTT

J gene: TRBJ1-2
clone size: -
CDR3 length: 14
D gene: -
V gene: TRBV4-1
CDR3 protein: CASSQETENYGYTF
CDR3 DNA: TGCGCCAGCAGCCAAGAAACAGAGAACTATGGCTACACCTTC

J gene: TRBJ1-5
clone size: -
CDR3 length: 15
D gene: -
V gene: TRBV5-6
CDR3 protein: CASSVGGLGGQPQHF
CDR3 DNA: TGTGCCAGCAGCGTCGGGGGGCTTGGTGGTCAGCCCCAGCATTTT

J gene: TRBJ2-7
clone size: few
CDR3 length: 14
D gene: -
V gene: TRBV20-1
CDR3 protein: CSASELGPTYEQYF
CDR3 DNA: TGCAGTGCTTCGGAGTTAGGGCCTACCTACGAGCAGTACTTC

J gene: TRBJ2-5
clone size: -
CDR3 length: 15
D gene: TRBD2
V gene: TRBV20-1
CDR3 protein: CSAQGRGDYYNEQYF
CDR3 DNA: TGCAGTGCTCAAGGCCGGGGGGACTACTACAATGAGCAGTACTTC

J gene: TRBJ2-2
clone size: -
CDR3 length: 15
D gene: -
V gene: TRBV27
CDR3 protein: CASSGAQEITGELFF
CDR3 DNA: TGTGCCAGCAGCGGGGCGCAGGAGATCACCGGGGAGCTGTTTTTT

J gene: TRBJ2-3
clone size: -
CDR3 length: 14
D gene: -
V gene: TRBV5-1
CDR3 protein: CATSSGGDTDTRYF
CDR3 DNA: TGCGCCACCTCTAGCGGAGGGGACACAGATACGCGGTATTTT

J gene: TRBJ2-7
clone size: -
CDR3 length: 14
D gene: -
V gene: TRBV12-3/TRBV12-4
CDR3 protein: CASRHGGGKDEQYF
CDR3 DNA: TGTGCCAGCCGTCATGGAGGGGGCAAGGACGAGCAGTACTTC

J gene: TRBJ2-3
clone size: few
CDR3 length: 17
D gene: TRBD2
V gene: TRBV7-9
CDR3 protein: CASLGLAGQFSTDTQYF
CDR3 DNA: TGTGCCAGCTTGGGACTAGCGGGACAGTTTAGCACAGATACGCAGTATTTT

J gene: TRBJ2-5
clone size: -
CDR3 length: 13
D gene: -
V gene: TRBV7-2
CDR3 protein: CASSLRRAPEQYF
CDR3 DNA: TGTGCCAGCAGCTTACGTCGGGCCCCAGAGCAGTACTTC

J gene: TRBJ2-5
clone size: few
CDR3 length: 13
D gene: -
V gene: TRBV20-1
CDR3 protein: CSARAGSWETQYF
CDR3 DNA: TGCAGTGCTAGAGCAGGGTCCTGGGAGACCCAGTACTTC

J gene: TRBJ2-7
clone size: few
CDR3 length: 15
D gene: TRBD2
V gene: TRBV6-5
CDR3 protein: CASSRTSAGGNEQYF
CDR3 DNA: TGTGCCAGCAGCCGGACTAGCGCCGGAGGAAACGAGCAGTACTTC

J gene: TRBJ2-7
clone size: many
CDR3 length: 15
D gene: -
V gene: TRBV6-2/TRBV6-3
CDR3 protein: CASSYGGSGGYEQYF
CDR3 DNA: TGTGCCAGCAGTTACGGTGGTAGCGGAGGCTACGAGCAGTACTTC

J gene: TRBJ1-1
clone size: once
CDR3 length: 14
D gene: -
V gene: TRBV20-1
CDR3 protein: CSARVGNPNTEAFF
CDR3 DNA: TGCAGTGCTAGAGTAGGCAACCCGAACACTGAAGCTTTCTTT

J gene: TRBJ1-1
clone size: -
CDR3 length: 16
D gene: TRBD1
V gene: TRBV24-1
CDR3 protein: CATSEGTGGGSTEAFF
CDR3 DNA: TGTGCCACCAGTGAGGGGACAGGGGGTGGGAGCACTGAAGCTTTCTTT

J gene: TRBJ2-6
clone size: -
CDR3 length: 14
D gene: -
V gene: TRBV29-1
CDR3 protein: CSVDGVSGANVLTF
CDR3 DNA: TGCAGCGTTGATGGGGTCTCTGGGGCCAACGTCCTGACTTTC

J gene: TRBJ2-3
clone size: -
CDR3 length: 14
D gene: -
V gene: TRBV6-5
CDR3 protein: CASSYEAGTDTQYF
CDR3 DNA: TGTGCCAGCAGTTACGAAGCGGGCACAGATACGCAGTATTTT

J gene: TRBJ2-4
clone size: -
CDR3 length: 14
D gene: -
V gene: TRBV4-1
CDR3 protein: CASSQEQAKNIQYF
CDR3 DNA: TGCGCCAGCAGCCAAGAGCAGGCCAAAAACATTCAGTACTTC

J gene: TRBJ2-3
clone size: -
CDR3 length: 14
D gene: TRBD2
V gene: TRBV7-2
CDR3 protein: CASSPPESSGVQYF
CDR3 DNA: TGTGCCAGCAGCCCCCCGGAATCTAGCGGTGTGCAGTATTTT

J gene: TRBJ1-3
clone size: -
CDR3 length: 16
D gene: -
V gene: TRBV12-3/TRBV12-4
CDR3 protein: CASSYSGKGTGNTIYF
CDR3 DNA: TGTGCCAGCAGTTATTCAGGGAAAGGAACTGGAAACACCATATATTTT

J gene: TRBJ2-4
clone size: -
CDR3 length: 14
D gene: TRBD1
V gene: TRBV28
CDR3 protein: CASSLRGPQNIQYF
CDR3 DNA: TGTGCCAGCAGTTTAAGGGGGCCCCAAAACATTCAGTACTTC

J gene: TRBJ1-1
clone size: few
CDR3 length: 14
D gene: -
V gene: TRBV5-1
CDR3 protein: CASQVGEAYTEAFF
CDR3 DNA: TGCGCCAGCCAAGTCGGGGAGGCTTACACTGAAGCTTTCTTT

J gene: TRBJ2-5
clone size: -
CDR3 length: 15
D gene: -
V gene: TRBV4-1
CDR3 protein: CASSQMTGLGETQYF
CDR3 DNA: TGCGCCAGCAGCCAGATGACAGGTCTCGGGGAGACCCAGTACTTC

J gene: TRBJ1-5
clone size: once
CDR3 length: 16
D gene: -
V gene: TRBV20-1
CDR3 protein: CSARIPGGGSNQPQHF
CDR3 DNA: TGCAGTGCTAGAATTCCGGGGGGCGGAAGCAATCAGCCCCAGCATTTT

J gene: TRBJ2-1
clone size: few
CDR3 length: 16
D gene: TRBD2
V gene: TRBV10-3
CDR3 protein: CAISEGLAGDLNEQFF
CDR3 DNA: TGTGCCATCAGTGAGGGACTAGCGGGAGACCTCAATGAGCAGTTCTTC

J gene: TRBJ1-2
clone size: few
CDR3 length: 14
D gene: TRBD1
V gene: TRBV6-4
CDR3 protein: CASTPGQGDYGYTF
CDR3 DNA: TGTGCCAGCACCCCCGGACAGGGGGACTATGGCTACACCTTC

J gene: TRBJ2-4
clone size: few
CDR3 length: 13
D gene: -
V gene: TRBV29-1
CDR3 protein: CSVRMPLKNIQYF
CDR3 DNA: TGCAGCGTTAGAATGCCCTTAAAAAACATTCAGTACTTC

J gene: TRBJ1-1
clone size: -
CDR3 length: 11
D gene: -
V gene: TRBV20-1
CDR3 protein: CSGPRNTEAFF
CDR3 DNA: TGCAGCGGACCAAGGAACACTGAAGCTTTCTTT

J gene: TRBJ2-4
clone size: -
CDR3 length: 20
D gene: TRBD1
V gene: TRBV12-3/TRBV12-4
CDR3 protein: CASSSRDRNTLGIPVNIQYF
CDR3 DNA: TGTGCCAGCAGCTCTCGGGACAGGAATACATTGGGGATACCGGTGAACATTCAGTACTTC

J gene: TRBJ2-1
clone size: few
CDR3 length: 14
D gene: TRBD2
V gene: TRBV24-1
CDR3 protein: CATSPSGREGEQFF
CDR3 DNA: TGTGCCACCAGTCCTAGCGGGAGGGAGGGTGAGCAGTTCTTC

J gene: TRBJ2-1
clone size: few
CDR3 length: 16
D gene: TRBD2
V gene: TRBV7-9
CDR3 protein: CASSVSGGGFYNEQFF
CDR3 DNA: TGTGCCAGCAGCGTTTCGGGCGGGGGATTCTACAATGAGCAGTTCTTC

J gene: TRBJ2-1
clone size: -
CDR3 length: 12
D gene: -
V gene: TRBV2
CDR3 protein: CANGLGYNEQFF
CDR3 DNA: TGTGCCAATGGCTTGGGATACAATGAGCAGTTCTTC

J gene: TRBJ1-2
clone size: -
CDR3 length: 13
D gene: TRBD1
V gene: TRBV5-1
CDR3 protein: CASSLTGGEGYTF
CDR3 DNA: TGCGCCAGCAGCCTGACAGGGGGAGAGGGTTACACCTTC

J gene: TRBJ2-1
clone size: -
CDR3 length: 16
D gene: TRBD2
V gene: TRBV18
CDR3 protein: CASSPREGSTYNEQFF
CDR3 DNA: TGTGCCAGCTCACCCCGGGAGGGATCGACGTACAATGAGCAGTTCTTC